Following are 14 T cell receptor beta chains from one sample sequenced in a study of breast tumors, draining lymph nodes, adjacent tissues. TCRdb re-called the multiplex PCR reads through MiXCR, storing one row per CDR3 protein. The sample carries approximately 130,000 distinct CDR3 sequences, around 21% recorded once. The lymph nodes were axillary draining lymph nodes from breast cancer patients. The sequenced material came from axillary lymph node tissue. The receptor set was obtained from a female donor with breast cancer. Some clones in this sample may be carry-over from other donors' samples.

This clonotype has at least ten counts. This chain connects TRBV4-1 to TRBJ2-1; TRBD2 matches 11 bases. J gave up 7 bases and V 0 bases, and 2 bases lay outside the gene matches. The CDR3 is 15 residues long. From germline, CDR1 is MGHRA and CDR2 YSYEKL. This chain's CDR3 is CASSQESSGRNEQFF. In nucleotides, the CDR3 is TGCGCCAGCAGCCAAGAGTCTAGCGGGAGGAATGAGCAGTTCTTC.

This clonotype was seen repeatedly, ten times or more. This rearrangement joins TRBV30 to TRBJ2-3, with 12 bases that match TRBD2. J lost 2 bases, V lost 5 bases, and 5 bases had no gene match. This CDR3 has 15 amino acids. Germline V lookup: CDR1 GTSNPN, CDR2 SVGIG (reference sequence). As DNA, the CDR3 is TGTGCCTGGGCGACTAGCGGGAGATCCACAGATACGCAGTATTTT. Residues: CAWATSGRSTDTQYF.

Comments on this clonotype: This may arise from a read error, as a much more abundant clone is one base away. V and J are TRBV11-1 and TRBJ2-5; D unresolved. Germline CDR1 is SGHAT and CDR2 is FQDESV (reference sequence). Trimming left V 2 bases short and J 5 bases short, with 9 bases between. This CDR3 has 13 amino acids. The CDR3 is CASSLTGFETQYF. In nucleotides, the CDR3 is TGTGCCAGCAGCTTAACCGGGTTTGAGACCCAGTACTTC.

For this clonotype: A read error may be the cause here, since a much bigger clone is one base away. J is TRBJ2-1 and V is TRBV6-1; the match to TRBD2 covers 7 bases. This CDR3 has 12 amino acids. Per the germline V gene, CDR1 is MNHNS and CDR2 is SASEGT. Germline trimming cut 8 bases from V and 7 bases from J; bases unmatched to any gene: 5. The CDR3 region is CASCGLVNEQFF. Here the CDR3 DNA reads TGTGCCAGCTGCGGACTAGTTAATGAGCAGTTCTTC.

A single count supports this clonotype. The V gene is TRBV28, the J gene TRBJ1-2; D gene ambiguous. The CDR3 contains 15 residues. The germline V gene has CDR1 MDHEN and CDR2 SYDVKM. Deletions cut 7 bases from V and 14 bases from J, with 29 bases between. CDR3 DNA: TGTGCCAGCACCTTCCGGCATCTCAGTGGGCTCGCTAAAACCTTC. Its translation: CASTFRHLSGLAKTF.

Ten or more counts support this clonotype. This chain links TRBV27 with TRBJ1-2, with D possibly TRBD1 on 6 matching bases. CDR3 length equals 13 residues. The V and J ends lost 4 bases and 2 bases respectively, with 8 bases between them. CDR1 MNHEY and CDR2 SMNVEV come from the germline V gene (reference sequence). In DNA form, the CDR3 reads TGTGCCAGCAGTTGGGACAAGAACTATGGCTACACCTTC. It translates to CASSWDKNYGYTF.

This clonotype was recorded many times. CDR3 region: CSARGSKGSHLV. CDR3 sequence (DNA): TGCAGTGCTAGGGGGAGTAAGGGCTCTCACCTGGTC. The J gene is TRBJ2-7, the V gene TRBV20-1; D may be TRBD2 (5 bases). CDR1 is DFQATT and CDR2 is SNEGSKA in the germline V gene (reference sequence). This CDR3 is 12 amino acids long.

This clonotype showed up just a few times. The V gene is TRBV27, the J gene TRBJ1-2; 9 bases are a match to TRBD1. Germline loops: CDR1 MNHEY, CDR2 SMNVEV (reference sequence). This CDR3 has 15 amino acids. Trimming took 4 bases from V and 7 from J; bases not matched to a gene: 10. The CDR3 coding sequence is TGTGCCAGCAGTTCCTTCCGGGACAGGGCGGCTGGCTACACCTTC. This encodes CASSSFRDRAAGYTF.

Regarding this clonotype: This sequence may be a read error, since a much larger clone differs from it by one base. J is TRBJ2-2 and V is TRBV5-4, with 9 bases fitting TRBD1. CDR3 length: 15 amino acids. CDR1 is SGHNT, CDR2 YYREEE, per germline (reference sequence). CDR3 in DNA: TGTGCCAGCAGCTCTGGGACAGGGTCATTGAGGGAGCTGTCTTTT. Encoded protein: CASSSGTGSLRELSF.

This clonotype was seen ten or more times. CDR3 amino acids: CASSLSGRGTGELFF. CDR3 coding DNA: TGTGCCAGCAGCTTAAGCGGGAGGGGAACCGGGGAGCTGTTTTTT. The rearrangement joins TRBV7-8 to TRBJ2-2; TRBD2 agrees at 10 bases. Germline assignment: CDR1 SGHVS and CDR2 FQNEAQ. CDR3 length: 15 amino acids. With 2 bases clipped from V and 5 bases from J, the junction kept 2 bases outside the gene matches.

This clonotype has at least ten counts. The V and J genes are TRBV27 and TRBJ2-1; D gene unclear. Between the trimmed V and J ends, which lost 5 bases and 0 bases, there was a span of 17 bases. This CDR3 has 17 residues. Germline lookup yields CDR1 MNHEY and CDR2 SMNVEV (reference sequence). The CDR3 region has the DNA TGTGCCAGCAGTGACACCGAGATCGATAGCTCCTACAATGAGCAGTTCTTC. Translating gives CASSDTEIDSSYNEQFF.

Details on this clonotype: This may arise from a read error, as a much more abundant clone is one base away. The V gene is TRBV6-6, the J gene TRBJ1-2; possibly TRBD1 for D (6 bases). The germline gives CDR1 MNHNY, CDR2 SVGAGI (reference sequence). The CDR3 consists of 15 residues. The CDR3: CATVPREGEVYGHTF. The DNA of the CDR3 is TGTGCCACCGTTCCGAGGGAGGGGGAGGTCTATGGCCACACCTTC.

Comments on this clonotype: A read error may produce the germline difference seen at one junction end. The chain joins TRBV7-3 to TRBJ2-1; D may be TRBD1 or TRBD2 (5 bases each). This CDR3 is built from 16 residues. Germline lookup yields CDR1 SGHTA and CDR2 FQGTGA. This chain's CDR3 is CASSLSPGHSGGEQFF. CDR3 nucleotide sequence: TGCGCCAGCAGCTTATCCCCGGGGCACTCAGGTGGTGAGCAGTTCTTC.

V and J are TRBV20-1 and TRBJ1-1; possibly TRBD1 for D (5 bases). This CDR3 has 12 residues. The germline V gene has CDR1 DFQATT and CDR2 SNEGSKA (reference sequence). CDR3 sequence reads: CRAGGAATEAFF. The CDR3 DNA is TGCAGAGCAGGCGGGGCAGCCACTGAAGCTTTCTTT.